Following are 16 T cell receptor beta chains from one sample sequenced in a study of blood T cell repertoires in COVID-19 (dated by TCRdb to 2020 to 2022). The library was made by the immunoSEQ multiplex PCR assay. The clones in this table, taken by TCRdb from immuneACCESS, are in-frame only. Not every clone is retained; where verified, under half of the shortfall comes from an unresolved V gene, and the cause of the rest is unknown. This sample is represented by under 200,000 clones; 70% to 85% of them were singletons. Clones ranked in the top ten supply roughly 19% of the sample. Sequences were obtained from PBMCs or T cells enriched from blood (not recorded which). The receptors stem from a woman between 70 and 85 years old in a cohort exposed to, infected with or recovered from COVID-19 (not recorded which).

The chain links TRBV6-5 to TRBJ1-2; possibly TRBD1 for D (6 bases). The ends were cut back, 7 bases at V and 4 bases at J, with 19 bases in the middle. Germline CDR1 is MNHEY and CDR2 is SVGAGI. There are 15 residues in the CDR3. The CDR3 spells CASTLGRGFRYGYTF. The CDR3 DNA is TGTGCCAGCACCCTGGGGAGGGGGTTTCGCTATGGCTACACCTTC.

The rearrangement joins TRBV5-6 to TRBJ2-7; a possible D gene is TRBD2 (5 bases). CDR3 length: 12 amino acids. Germline V gene lookup returns CDR1 SGHDT and CDR2 YYEEEE. V shed 3 bases and J shed 4 bases, with 8 bases lying between them. In DNA, the CDR3 is TGTGCCAGCAGCTGGACTTCATACGAGCAGTACTTC. Residues: CASSWTSYEQYF.

This clone appeared a few times. V usage is TRBV7-9 and J usage is TRBJ2-1, with 13 nucleotides matching TRBD2. V lost 5 bases to trimming and J lost 3 bases; unmatched junction nucleotides: 4. The CDR3 covers 16 residues. The germline V gene has CDR1 SEHNR and CDR2 FQNEAQ (reference sequence). CDR3 bases: TGTGCCAGCAGCCCCGGACTAGCGGGGGTCTACAATGAGCAGTTCTTC. Translated: CASSPGLAGVYNEQFF. The full variable domain, its missing parts supplied by reference TRBV7-9 and TRBJ2-1, is DTGVSQNPRHKITKRGQNVTFRCDPISEHNRLYWYRQTLGQGPEFLTYFQNEAQLEKSRLLSDRFSAERPKGSFSTLEIQRTEQGDSAMYLCASSPGLAGVYNEQFFGPGTRLTVL.

This chain joins TRBV28 and TRBJ1-5, with D perhaps matching TRBD1 (6 bases). Germline values: CDR1 MDHEN, CDR2 SYDVKM. The CDR3 is 16 residues long. V gave up 5 bases and J gave up 6 bases, with 20 bases separating them. As DNA, the CDR3 is TGTGCCAGCAGTCCCCCCCCGGGGGGCGCGGGTCAGCCCCAGCATTTT. It yields the protein CASSPPPGGAGQPQHF.

The CDR3, as DNA: TGTGCCAGCGCTCTCAGGGGCGGGACCGGGGAGCTGTTTTTT. This sequence encodes CASALRGGTGELFF. The chain combines TRBV6-5 with TRBJ2-2; TRBD1 is a possible D gene (6 bases). Looked up from germline, CDR1 is MNHEY and CDR2 is SVGAGI. The V and J ends lost 8 bases and 5 bases respectively, with 15 bases between them. The CDR3 extends over 14 amino acids.

The V gene is TRBV19, the J gene TRBJ2-7; TRBD1 matches at 12 bases. CDR1 and CDR2 (germline): LNHDA, SQIVND (reference sequence). With 3 bases clipped from V and 4 bases from J, the junction kept 4 bases outside the gene matches. This CDR3 is built from 15 residues. Here the CDR3 DNA reads TGTGCCAGTAGTATTGGGACAGGGGGCCTTTACGAGCAGTACTTC. Residues: CASSIGTGGLYEQYF.

This chain connects TRBV7-8 to TRBJ2-7; a possible D gene is TRBD1 (6 bases). V lost 5 bases to trimming and J lost 2 bases, with 16 bases between them. This CDR3 spans 15 amino acids. CDR1 SGHVS and CDR2 FQNEAQ come from the germline V gene. CDR3 in DNA: TGTGCCAGCAGCGCTAGGACAGACCCTACCTACGAGCAGTACTTC. Translated, it gives CASSARTDPTYEQYF.

V is TRBV6-5 and J is TRBJ2-1, with 9 bases identical to TRBD2. Looked up from germline, CDR1 is MNHEY and CDR2 is SVGAGI. This CDR3 contains 14 residues. With 4 bases clipped from V and 7 bases from J, the junction kept 5 bases outside the gene matches. The DNA of the CDR3 is TGTGCCAGCAGTTTCGGCGGGAGGGGTAATGAGCAGTTCTTC. This codes for CASSFGGRGNEQFF.

The chain carries TRBV11-3 and TRBJ2-2; 7 positions match TRBD2. The CDR3 extends over 14 amino acids. Losses at the gene ends were 7 bases for V and 5 bases for J; bases not matched to a gene: 7. Germline CDR1 SGHNT, CDR2 YENEEA. CDR3 region: CASTPGLSTGELFF. The CDR3 region has the DNA TGTGCCAGCACCCCGGGACTAAGTACCGGGGAGCTGTTTTTT.

The genes are TRBV24-1 and TRBJ1-5; D is unresolved. V was pared by 6 bases and J by 2 bases, with 4 bases between. Germline CDR1 and CDR2: KGHDR and SFDVKD. CDR3 size: 12 residues. In DNA form, the CDR3 reads TGTGCCACCAGTCGAGGCAATCAGCCCCAGCATTTT. This sequence encodes CATSRGNQPQHF.

The chain has TRBV6-5 and TRBJ1-6; 8 nucleotides align to TRBD1. The V gene end was trimmed by 7 bases and the J gene end by 6 bases; junction bases not matched to a gene: 8. CDR1 and CDR2 (germline): MNHEY, SVGAGI. The CDR3 spans 15 residues. CDR3 sequence reads: CASIAGGSGNSPLHF. As DNA, the CDR3 is TGTGCCAGCATCGCAGGGGGCTCGGGTAATTCACCCCTCCACTTT.

V is TRBV5-1 and J is TRBJ2-5, with D uncertain. Germline V gene data show CDR1 as SGHRS and CDR2 as YFSETQ. The V and J ends lost 0 bases and 5 bases respectively, with 11 bases between them. CDR3 length: 14 residues. DNA for the CDR3: TGCGCCAGCAGCTTGGCCCAGGAATTTGAGACCCAGTACTTC. Protein sequence: CASSLAQEFETQYF.

The gene calls are TRBV15 and TRBJ2-5; no clear D gene. Per germline, CDR1 LNHNV and CDR2 YYDKDF (reference sequence). This CDR3 is 14 amino acids long. V was cut by 4 bases and J by 1 base, with 10 bases left in between. CDR3 nucleotide sequence: TGTGCCACCAGCATCTCCGGGTCCCAAGAGACCCAGTACTTC. This encodes CATSISGSQETQYF.

This chain uses TRBV7-2 with TRBJ1-2; 7 bases are shared with TRBD1. Germline assignment: CDR1 SGHTA and CDR2 FQGNSA. The V segment lost 5 bases and the J segment 8 bases; nucleotides outside the gene matches: 17. The CDR3 sequence is 16 residues long. Here the CDR3 reads CASSTRDSTSVRGYTF. The CDR3 DNA is TGTGCCAGCAGCACCCGGGACAGCACAAGTGTCCGGGGCTACACCTTC.

The table lists this clone with a few counts. The chain uses TRBV30 and TRBJ1-3; D unresolved. The CDR3 runs to 15 residues. Germline V gene sequence: CDR1 GTSNPN, CDR2 SVGIG (reference sequence). The germline V and J ends were trimmed by 0 bases and 3 bases, with 12 bases remaining between them. CDR3 amino acids: CAWSVRISGGNTIYF. The CDR3, as DNA: TGTGCCTGGAGTGTTAGAATTTCTGGTGGAAACACCATATATTTT.

CDR3 bases: TGTGCCAGCAGTTCCGGGACTAGCGGGAGGTGGAGCTCCTACAATGAGCAGTTCTTC. Translating gives CASSSGTSGRWSSYNEQFF. The chain joins TRBV27 to TRBJ2-1; TRBD2 matches 15 bases. Germline V gene sequence: CDR1 MNHEY, CDR2 SMNVEV (reference sequence). CDR3 size: 19 residues. The trim removed 4 bases at V and 0 bases at J, leaving 7 bases unmatched.